This T cell receptor beta chain derives from a study of Ad26.COV2.S vaccination and SARS-CoV-2 variants. Whole-study context: Administration of Ad26.COV2.S was intramuscular, either once or twice 56 days apart.

Points from the study as a whole: Non-spike TCR breadth showed similarity between vaccine and placebo recipients.

The treatment was: around 19 received Ad26.COV2.S at low or high dose, single or two shots; several received placebo; per-sample allocation not given. Samples came from day 63 after the first vaccine or placebo injection. An adult aged 18-55 years in Boston served as the donor. The table came from immunoSEQ multiplex PCR; TCRdb's copy has only in-frame clones and leaves some out. The table lists about 350,000 clones, 70% to 90% of them singletons. Trimming cost V 0 bases and J 1 base, with 6 bases left between them. CDR3 size: 14 residues. The germline V gene has CDR1 SGHDN and CDR2 FVKESK. A single count supports this clone. Its cognate antigen is unknown.

The chain recombines TRBV14 with TRBJ2-5; unclear D gene. This TCR was sampled from a person between 18 and 65 years old who received the Ad26.COV2.S COVID-19 vaccine or a placebo. Specimen: peripheral blood, collected in a trial of Ad26.COV2.S vaccine versus placebo. CDR3 amino acids: CASSQEQLQETQYF. The DNA for the CDR3 is TGTGCCAGCAGCCAAGAACAGCTCCAAGAGACCCAGTACTTC.